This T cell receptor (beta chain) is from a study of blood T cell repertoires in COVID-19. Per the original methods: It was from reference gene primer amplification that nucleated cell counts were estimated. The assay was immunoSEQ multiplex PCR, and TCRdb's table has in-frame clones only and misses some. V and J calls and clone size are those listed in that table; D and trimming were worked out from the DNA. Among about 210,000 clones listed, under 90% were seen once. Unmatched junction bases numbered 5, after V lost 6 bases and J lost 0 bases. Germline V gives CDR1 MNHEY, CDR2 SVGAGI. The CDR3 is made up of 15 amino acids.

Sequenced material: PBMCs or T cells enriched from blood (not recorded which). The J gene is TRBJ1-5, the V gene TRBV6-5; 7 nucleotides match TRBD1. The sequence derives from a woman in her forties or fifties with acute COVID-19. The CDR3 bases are TGTGCCAGCAGCTCCGGGACAGATAGCAATCAGCCCCAGCATTTT. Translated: CASSSGTDSNQPQHF.